The next 5 T cell receptor beta chains were all read from a single sample in a study of control samples from healthy donors and cancer patients. TCRdb keeps only in-frame clones here, not all; method: immunoSEQ multiplex PCR. The sample shows some 150,000 clones, around 94% of them seen only once. The sample was PBMCs. The receptors come from a man aged 55 to 70 with colorectal cancer.

The chain links TRBV24-1 to TRBJ2-2, with D possibly TRBD1 on 7 matching bases. The CDR3 sequence is 16 residues long. CDR1 and CDR2 (germline): KGHDR, SFDVKD. V lost 9 bases and J 6 bases, leaving 22 bases between the germline ends. As DNA, the CDR3 is TGTGCCACCCGAGGGGGCGAGGGAGGTTCGGCCGGGGAGCTGTTTTTT. This translates into CATRGGEGGSAGELFF.

The V and J genes are TRBV9 and TRBJ1-3, with 9 bases aligning to TRBD1. V lost 3 bases, J lost 3 bases, and 7 bases stayed unmatched. In germline, CDR1 is SGDLS, CDR2 YYNGEE. There are 16 residues in the CDR3. This CDR3 is CASSGEQGALGNTIYF. The CDR3 coding sequence is TGTGCCAGCAGCGGGGAACAGGGGGCGCTTGGAAACACCATATATTTT.

This chain links TRBV18 with TRBJ2-7, with D possibly called TRBD1 or TRBD2 (6 bases each). From germline, CDR1 is KGHSH and CDR2 LQKENI. This CDR3 spans 13 amino acids. V was pared by 4 bases and J by 5 bases, with 12 bases between. This CDR3 is CASSRGAENEQYF. As DNA, the CDR3 is TGTGCCAGCTCACGGGGGGCCGAAAACGAGCAGTACTTC.

This chain uses TRBV20-1 with TRBJ1-4; D is possibly TRBD1 (5 bases). The CDR3 sequence is 14 residues long. V lost 3 bases to trimming and J lost 4 bases, with 12 bases between them. Germline CDR1 DFQATT, CDR2 SNEGSKA (reference sequence). The CDR3 nucleotides read TGCAGTGCTAGTCTGACAGTTGGTAATGAAAAACTGTTTTTT. This encodes CSASLTVGNEKLFF.

The chain is built from TRBV20-1 and TRBJ1-1; D gene ambiguous. Germline lookup yields CDR1 DFQATT and CDR2 SNEGSKA (reference sequence). Trimming stripped 2 bases from V and 5 bases from J, with 6 bases between. The CDR3 spans 11 residues. The CDR3 DNA follows: TGCAGTGCTAGATTAGGGACTGAAGCTTTCTTT. The encoded protein is CSARLGTEAFF.